These T cell receptor beta chains were read from a single sample in a study of T cell changes during pregnancy in multiple sclerosis. Clones were read by immunoSEQ multiplex PCR, and TCRdb kept only the in-frame ones, dropping some. The sample consists of fewer than 40,000 clones, 90% to 95% of them appearing once. The sample in question was CD4+ T cells from peripheral blood mononuclear cells, obtained in the second trimester of pregnancy. The receptors originated from a female donor in good health, enrolled as a control in a pregnancy study. CDR3s include the opening cysteine and the closing phenylalanine or tryptophan. D genes are given only for firm matches.

15	TRBV6-1	TRBD1	CASSEYRGGNEKLFF
13	TRBV19	TRBD1	CASGQGGRQPQHF
12	TRBV28	-	CASSGRTGWQFF
16	TRBV27	TRBD1	CASSSRQGWNPYEQYF
16	TRBV11-3	-	CASSLDGAANTGELFF
13	TRBV2	-	CASTSGGTAEAFF
14	TRBV10-3	-	CAISTDRKNTEAFF
14	TRBV6-1	TRBD1	CASSEKGADTEAFF
12	TRBV19	-	CASMRLLHGYTF
15	TRBV6-1	TRBD1	CASFFGTAISYEQYF
13	TRBV18	-	CASSQRGNQPQHF
19	TRBV6-1	TRBD2	CASSEERGLAGGNTGELFF
14	TRBV5-1	TRBD1	CASSRGTGGDEQYF
13	TRBV4-1	-	CASSLQVTDTQYF
13	TRBV7-3	-	CASSLGGGFDYTF
13	TRBV10-2	-	CASSVRGKETQYF
11	TRBV13	-	CASSLQYEQYF
15	TRBV6-5	-	CASSPEARRVGKLFF
14	TRBV19	TRBD1	CASSSGQGSSGQYF
17	TRBV4-1	TRBD2	CASSQFPPSGGTGELFF
16	TRBV7-2	-	CASSLGWGSSNQPQHF
18	TRBV6-1	TRBD2	CASSELAGLTRIHYEQYF
14	TRBV5-1	TRBD2	CASETGGTYNEQFF
15	TRBV19	-	CASSISGMGTGELFF